A single sample gave rise to the 25 T cell receptor beta chains below, sequenced in a study of blood T cell repertoires in COVID-19. Sequencing used immunoSEQ multiplex PCR; TCRdb keeps in-frame clones, though not all of them. The data show hundreds of thousands of clones, about 87% seen once. The sample was peripheral blood. The source of these receptors is a human donor in a cohort sampled during active COVID-19.

The table lists this clone with a few counts. V gene TRBV18 combines with J gene TRBJ2-1, with TRBD2 matching 11 bases. This CDR3 is 16 amino acids long. Germline V gene data show CDR1 as KGHSH and CDR2 as LQKENI. Unmatched junction bases numbered 2, after V lost 4 bases and J lost 0 bases. The CDR3: CASSLLAGDSYNEQFF. CDR3 coding DNA: TGTGCCAGCTCACTACTAGCGGGGGACTCCTACAATGAGCAGTTCTTC.

This clone was counted a single time. The gene calls are TRBV6-6 and TRBJ1-1; 8 bases fit TRBD1. Germline V gene lookup returns CDR1 MNHNY and CDR2 SVGAGI (reference sequence). The CDR3 runs 13 residues. V lost 2 bases to trimming and J lost 10 bases; unmatched junction nucleotides: 6. The CDR3 nucleotides are TGTGCCAGCAGTTACCAGGGGGCATCCGGAGCTTTCTTT. The encoded protein is CASSYQGASGAFF.

The chain combines TRBV6-5 with TRBJ2-1; tentatively, D is TRBD1 (6 bases). V was clipped by 8 bases and J by 4 bases, with 18 bases between them. In germline, CDR1 is MNHEY, CDR2 SVGAGI. The CDR3 has 15 residues. The CDR3 here is CASGETGWVYNEQFF. In DNA form, the CDR3 reads TGTGCCAGCGGAGAGACAGGATGGGTTTACAATGAGCAGTTCTTC.

The chain employs TRBV18 and TRBJ2-2; D possibly corresponds to TRBD2 (5 bases). V dropped 10 bases and J dropped 1 base, with 7 bases sitting between them. CDR1 KGHSH and CDR2 LQKENI come from the germline V gene. This CDR3 spans 12 amino acids. CDR3 DNA: TGTGCCACCGCGGGGAACACCGGGGAGCTGTTTTTT. Translation: CATAGNTGELFF.

This clone came up once. In nucleotides, the CDR3 is TGTGCCTGGAGTCCGTCCGAGCCCTATGCAACTAATGAAAAACTGTTTTTT. Translating it yields CAWSPSEPYATNEKLFF. This sequence joins TRBV30 and TRBJ1-4; D call uncertain. Germline V gives CDR1 GTSNPN, CDR2 SVGIG (reference sequence). The ends were cut back, 2 bases at V and 0 bases at J, with 16 bases in the middle. This CDR3 region has 17 residues.

The chain links TRBV3-1 (or the pseudogene TRBV3-2) to TRBJ2-1; TRBD2 matches at 12 bases. The CDR3 is 18 amino acids. Germline V gives CDR1 LGHDT, CDR2 YNNKEL (reference sequence). The V gene end was trimmed by 0 bases and the J gene end by 2 bases; junction bases not matched to a gene: 5. Here the CDR3 reads CASSQDLLAGGPYNEQFF. The CDR3 DNA reads TGTGCCAGCAGCCAAGATCTCCTAGCGGGAGGGCCCTACAATGAGCAGTTCTTC.

The V gene is TRBV5-1, the J gene TRBJ1-1, with D perhaps TRBD1 (6 bases). Per the germline V gene, CDR1 is SGHRS and CDR2 is YFSETQ. This CDR3 is built from 13 residues. Trimming removed 5 bases at V and 1 base at J, with 9 bases between. The CDR3 DNA reads as TGCGCCAGCAGGCAGGACAGGAACACTGAAGCTTTCTTT. Its protein is CASRQDRNTEAFF.

The genes are TRBV21-1 and TRBJ2-7; the table assigns TRBD1, which was not confirmed against the DNA. TRBV21-1 corresponds to a pseudogene. The CDR3 spans 16 residues. This CDR3 is CASSKDPPQGAVEQYF. DNA of the CDR3: TGTGCCAGCAGCAAAGATCCCCCCCAGGGGGCGGTCGAGCAGTACTTC.

V gene TRBV9 combines with J gene TRBJ1-2, with 9 bases fitting TRBD1. Losses at the gene ends were 2 bases for V and 1 base for J; bases not matched to a gene: 0. This CDR3 is 14 amino acids long. Germline CDR1 and CDR2: SGDLS and YYNGEE. CDR3 amino acids: CASSVDRGNYGYTF. CDR3 nucleotides: TGTGCCAGCAGCGTGGACAGGGGTAACTATGGCTACACCTTC.

This rearrangement joins TRBV6-5 to TRBJ1-2, with 10 bases identical to TRBD1. This CDR3 spans 15 amino acids. Per germline, CDR1 MNHEY and CDR2 SVGAGI. With V trimmed by 0 bases and J by 2 bases, 0 bases remained unmatched. CDR3 DNA sequence: TGTGCCAGCAGTTACTCGGGACAGGGGAACTATGGCTACACCTTC. Translating it yields CASSYSGQGNYGYTF.

This chain joins TRBV18 and TRBJ2-1; 8 nucleotides align to TRBD2. Germline CDR1 and CDR2: KGHSH and LQKENI. J lost 3 bases, V lost 0 bases, and 4 bases had no gene match. This CDR3 is 16 amino acids long. The CDR3 region has the DNA TGTGCCAGCTCACCACCGAAAAGCGGGAGCTACAATGAGCAGTTCTTC. Encoded protein: CASSPPKSGSYNEQFF.

The chain couples TRBV28 to TRBJ2-7; TRBD1 aligns across 8 bases. This CDR3 has 15 residues. The V gene's germline CDR1 is MDHEN and CDR2 SYDVKM. With 7 bases clipped from V and 3 bases from J, the junction kept 11 bases outside the gene matches. CDR3 sequence reads: CASITQGQELYEQYF. The DNA of the CDR3 is TGTGCCAGCATTACCCAGGGACAGGAGCTCTACGAGCAGTACTTC.

This rearrangement joins TRBV6-5 to TRBJ2-2; D is possibly TRBD2 (5 bases). The CDR3 loop spans 14 amino acids. V lost 9 bases to trimming and J lost 0 bases, with 11 bases between them. Germline-derived CDR1 and CDR2 are MNHEY and SVGAGI. CDR3 in DNA: TGTGCCAGTAGTCAGAGGGCGAACACCGGGGAGCTGTTTTTT. Translated, it gives CASSQRANTGELFF.

This clone was counted many times. The V gene is TRBV10-1, the J gene TRBJ2-3, with TRBD1 identical over 7 bases. V dropped 8 bases and J dropped 0; count of bases not matched to a gene: 8. Germline V CDR1 and CDR2: WNHNN, SYGVQD (reference sequence). The CDR3 extends over 15 amino acids. Here the CDR3 reads CASSSDRVSTDTQYF. For the CDR3, the DNA is TGCGCCAGCTCCTCCGACAGGGTTAGCACAGATACGCAGTATTTT.

The genes are TRBV2 and TRBJ1-1; 7 bases are shared with TRBD1. V shed 5 bases and J 4 bases; nucleotides not matched to a gene: 10. CDR1 and CDR2 from the germline V gene are SNHLY and FYNNEI. The CDR3 runs to 15 residues. The CDR3 loop reads CASSSGGQGGTEAFF. In DNA form, the CDR3 reads TGTGCCAGCAGTTCGGGAGGGCAGGGGGGCACTGAAGCTTTCTTT.

This clone appeared a single time. The chain carries TRBV7-2 and TRBJ1-5; weak D call: TRBD1 (5 bases). This CDR3 is built from 13 residues. Trimming took off 2 bases at V and 6 bases at J, with 8 bases between the two ends. Looked up from germline, CDR1 is SGHTA and CDR2 is FQGNSA. The CDR3 here is CASSLRGTQPQHF. The CDR3 DNA reads TGTGCCAGCAGCTTAAGGGGAACTCAGCCCCAGCATTTT.

The chain is built from TRBV5-5 and TRBJ1-2; 7 nucleotides agree with TRBD1. This CDR3 has 16 amino acids. Germline CDR1 reads SGHKS; CDR2 reads YYEKEE (reference sequence). With 0 bases clipped from V and 2 bases from J, the junction kept 7 bases outside the gene matches. CDR3 DNA sequence: TGTGCCAGCAGCTTGGTCAGACAGACAGGGAACTATGGCTACACCTTC. Translating gives CASSLVRQTGNYGYTF. Filled out from reference TRBV5-5 and TRBJ1-2, the complete variable domain reads DAGVTQSPTHLIKTRGQQVTLRCSPISGHKSVSWYQQVLGQGPQFIFQYYEKEERGRGNFPDRFSARQFPNYSSELNVNALLLGDSALYLCASSLVRQTGNYGYTFGSGTRLTVV.

V usage is TRBV4-3 and J usage is TRBJ2-7; D unresolved. The CDR3 runs to 15 residues. Germline CDR1 reads LGHNA; CDR2 reads YSLEER. Trimming pared 4 bases from V and 0 bases from J, leaving 13 bases between. In DNA form, the CDR3 reads TGCGCCAGCAGCCTAAACCGGGTTTCCTCCTACGAGCAGTACTTC. Its protein product is CASSLNRVSSYEQYF.

This clone was seen more than once but under ten times. The gene calls are TRBV27 and TRBJ2-1, with D possibly TRBD2 on 6 matching bases. V was shortened by 6 bases and J by 8 bases, with 23 bases between the two germline ends. Germline CDR1 is MNHEY and CDR2 is SMNVEV (reference sequence). The length of the CDR3 is 16 residues. The CDR3 reads CASRVGLYGSDYEQFF. The CDR3 DNA is TGTGCCAGCAGGGTGGGGTTATACGGGAGTGACTATGAGCAGTTCTTC.

V gene TRBV5-4 combines with J gene TRBJ2-4; 11 bases agree with TRBD2. Germline CDR1 SGHNT, CDR2 YYREEE (reference sequence). The CDR3 sequence is 16 residues long. With 4 bases clipped from V and 0 bases from J, the junction kept 3 bases outside the gene matches. CDR3 coding DNA: TGTGCCAGCAGCCCTAGCGGGGGGTTAGCCAAAAACATTCAGTACTTC. This gives the protein CASSPSGGLAKNIQYF.

The chain recombines TRBV7-9 with TRBJ1-2; D call uncertain. The CDR3 extends over 14 amino acids. V lost 1 base, J lost 3 bases, and 9 bases lay in between. CDR1 is SEHNR and CDR2 is FQNEAQ in the germline V gene (reference sequence). The CDR3 protein is CASSLDLVDYGYTF. As DNA, the CDR3 is TGTGCCAGCAGCTTAGATCTAGTGGACTATGGCTACACCTTC.

This chain links TRBV9 with TRBJ2-2; 7 bases align to TRBD1. The length of the CDR3 is 18 residues. Per the germline V gene, CDR1 is SGDLS and CDR2 is YYNGEE. V gave up 0 bases and J gave up 2 bases; unmatched junction bases: 10. In nucleotides, the CDR3 is TGTGCCAGCAGCGTAGTAGGCGTGGGACAGATAAACACCGGGGAGCTGTTTTTT. Translated, it gives CASSVVGVGQINTGELFF.

This clone has only one observation. An end of the junction does not agree with germline; a read error may underlie this. CDR3 loop: CASSLEGGSSYNEQFF. DNA of the CDR3: TGTGCTAGCAGCTTAGAGGGCGGGAGCTCCTACAATGAGCAGTTCTTC. The V gene is TRBV7-7, the J gene TRBJ2-1; 7 nucleotides align to TRBD2. Germline V gene sequence: CDR1 SSHAT, CDR2 FNYEAQ (reference sequence). The CDR3 is 16 residues long.

The chain links TRBV4-2 to TRBJ1-3; no firm D call. This CDR3 contains 16 residues. CDR1 and CDR2 (germline): LGHNA, YNFKEQ. Trimming left V 0 bases short and J 0 bases short, with 9 bases between. CDR3 residues: CASSQDESRSGNTIYF. The CDR3, as DNA: TGTGCCAGCAGCCAAGATGAGTCCCGCTCTGGAAACACCATATATTTT.

This clone has a handful of counts. V gene TRBV2 combines with J gene TRBJ2-7; 9 bases are shared with TRBD1. The V segment lost 6 bases and the J segment 6 bases; nucleotides outside the gene matches: 12. Germline V gene data show CDR1 as SNHLY and CDR2 as FYNNEI. CDR3 length equals 15 residues. CDR3 sequence: CASSEQGQGLGEQYF. The DNA for the CDR3 is TGTGCCAGCAGCGAGCAGGGACAGGGTTTGGGCGAGCAGTACTTC.